The TCR beta chain under discussion was sequenced for a study of T-cell memory formation after mild COVID-19. Study-wide context: TCR clustering was largely donor specific.

Germline CDR1 LGHDT, CDR2 YNNKEL (reference sequence). V gave up 1 base and J gave up 2 bases, with 8 bases separating them. The CDR3 covers 14 residues. TCRdb called the 5' RACE reads again in MiXCR, with one record for every CDR3 protein. The sample contains hundreds of thousands of distinct CDR3 sequences, 25% to 30% of which appear only once. Sequenced sample: PBMCs or a T cell subset sorted from them (not recorded which). The chain combines TRBV3-1 with TRBJ2-5; no firm D call. The origin of this receptor is an adult woman who had mild COVID-19 (a few samples of this study predate the infection). Cell type and time point are not known. The CDR3 loop is CASSQGTWQETQYF. CDR3 bases: TGTGCCAGCAGCCAAGGGACGTGGCAAGAGACCCAGTACTTC.